The next 31 T cell receptor beta chains were all read from a single sample in a study of blood T cells in healthy people across ages. Together with a sample-barcoded 5' primer, a J-beta primer mix was included in a second PCR lasting roughly 6 to 12 cycles. TCRdb processed the 5' RACE reads anew with MiXCR; each CDR3 protein has one entry. The repertoire has 950,000 to 1,200,000 distinct CDR3 sequences, 30% to 40% of them found once; the top ten carry around 12%. Sequenced input: blood. The receptors shown here come from a man aged 18 to 35 in good health.

The rearrangement joins TRBV19 to TRBJ1-5; perhaps TRBD1 as D (5 bases). Germline CDR1 and CDR2: LNHDA and SQIVND (reference sequence). The CDR3 spans 18 residues. Trimming took off 8 bases at V and 0 bases at J, with 23 bases between the two ends. This CDR3 reads CASRSGGGLENSNQPQHF. In nucleotides, the CDR3 is TGTGCCAGTCGCAGTGGGGGGGGGTTAGAGAATAGCAATCAGCCCCAGCATTTT.

This clonotype has at least ten counts. The chain joins TRBV12-3 or TRBV12-4 to TRBJ2-3; D perhaps matches TRBD2 (5 bases). The CDR3 has 14 amino acids. The V gene lost 2 bases and the J gene lost 2 bases, with 8 bases spanning the gap. The CDR3 loop reads CASSLRGYTDTQYF. As DNA, the CDR3 is TGTGCCAGCAGTTTACGGGGATACACAGATACGCAGTATTTT.

The chain has TRBV12-3 or TRBV12-4 and TRBJ1-2; 7 bases match TRBD1. The CDR3 consists of 14 residues. Trimming took 2 bases from V and 4 from J; bases not matched to a gene: 4. The CDR3 nucleotides read TGTGCCAGCAGTTTACACACAGGGGCCTATGGCTACACCTTC. It translates to CASSLHTGAYGYTF.

Turning to this clonotype: A junction end diverges from the germline sequence, so it may reflect a read error. The rearrangement joins TRBV20-1 to TRBJ1-2, with D unclear. From germline, CDR1 is DFQATT and CDR2 SNEGSKA (reference sequence). This CDR3 has 11 amino acids. CDR3 nucleotides: TGCAGTGCTAGAGGGGCGTATGACTACACCTTC. Translating it yields CSARGAYDYTF.

Concerning this clonotype: Germline and junction disagree at one end, which may indicate a read error. This chain links TRBV20-1 with TRBJ2-1; weak D call: TRBD2 (6 bases). The CDR3 runs 14 residues. Germline-derived CDR1 and CDR2 are DFQATT and SNEGSKA (reference sequence). CDR3 bases: TGCAGTGCAAGAGGGTGGAGGGAATACAATGAGCAGTTCTTC. As protein: CSARGWREYNEQFF.

V is TRBV5-1 and J is TRBJ1-2; 7 bases map to TRBD1. The CDR3 runs 15 residues. The germline V gene has CDR1 SGHRS and CDR2 YFSETQ. The V and J ends lost 0 bases and 3 bases, in that order; junction bases with no gene match: 5. CDR3 amino acids: CASSLDLQGYYGYTF. The CDR3 coding sequence is TGCGCCAGCAGCTTGGACCTACAGGGGTACTATGGCTACACCTTC.

This clonotype has a count of ten or more. The CDR3 is CASSFGGATDTQYF. Here the CDR3 DNA reads TGTGCCAGCAGTTTTGGTGGGGCGACAGATACGCAGTATTTT. V is TRBV28 and J is TRBJ2-3, with D possibly TRBD1 on 5 matching bases. The CDR3 contains 14 residues. Looked up from germline, CDR1 is MDHEN and CDR2 is SYDVKM. V dropped 3 bases and J dropped 3 bases, with 10 bases sitting between them.

This clonotype was counted a single time. The chain couples TRBV6-2 or TRBV6-3 to TRBJ2-7; tentatively, D is TRBD1 or TRBD2 (5 bases each). The DNA matches TRBJ2-5 better at its end, which makes the J call doubtful. Germline V gives CDR1 MNHEY, CDR2 SVGEGT. This CDR3 has 16 amino acids. This CDR3 reads CASRTTGTLSRETQYF. Here the CDR3 DNA reads TGTGCCAGCAGAACCACTGGGACCCTGAGTAGGGAGACCCAGTACTTC.

J is TRBJ2-5 and V is TRBV7-2, with D uncertain. CDR1 SGHTA and CDR2 FQGNSA come from the germline V gene. V was pared by 5 bases and J by 5 bases, with 9 bases between. This CDR3 spans 12 amino acids. CDR3 amino acids: CASSPYRETQYF. DNA for the CDR3: TGTGCCAGCAGCCCCTATCGGGAGACCCAGTACTTC.

The chain joins TRBV7-2 to TRBJ2-2, with 7 bases identical to TRBD1. The V and J ends lost 5 bases and 4 bases, in that order; junction bases with no gene match: 10. The germline gives CDR1 SGHTA, CDR2 FQGNSA. This CDR3 has 16 residues. The DNA for the CDR3 is TGTGCCAGCAGCCTCCGGACAGGAGGCAGCACCGGGGAGCTGTTTTTT. It specifies CASSLRTGGSTGELFF.

A note on this clonotype: The junction differs from germline at one of its ends, possibly a read error. The chain joins TRBV6-6 to TRBJ2-1, with D maybe TRBD2 (6 bases). Looked up from germline, CDR1 is MNHNY and CDR2 is SVGAGI (reference sequence). The length of the CDR3 is 15 residues. The CDR3 DNA reads TGTGCCTGCAGTTACCGGCGGGAATCCTACAATGAGCAGTTCTTC. Its protein is CACSYRRESYNEQFF.

This clonotype was detected a few times. V usage is TRBV5-4 and J usage is TRBJ2-1, with 10 bases lining up with TRBD1. V lost 4 bases and J lost 7; bases outside the gene matches: 5. This CDR3 is built from 14 residues. Germline V gene sequence: CDR1 SGHNT, CDR2 YYREEE (reference sequence). The chain's CDR3 is CASSKTGGANEQFF. Written as DNA, the CDR3 is TGTGCCAGCAGCAAGACAGGGGGCGCGAATGAGCAGTTCTTC.

The chain has TRBV9 and TRBJ2-1; D is possibly TRBD2 (7 bases). The germline gives CDR1 SGDLS, CDR2 YYNGEE. This CDR3 is built from 16 residues. Trimming stripped 0 bases from V and 4 bases from J, with 14 bases between. Written as DNA, the CDR3 is TGTGCCAGCAGCGTAGGAAGGGGGGGGCCTTACAATGAGCAGTTCTTC. Protein product: CASSVGRGGPYNEQFF.

This clonotype has a handful of counts. The chain combines TRBV5-1 with TRBJ2-1; the match to TRBD1 covers 8 bases. CDR1 SGHRS and CDR2 YFSETQ come from the germline V gene. Trimming cost V 7 bases and J 2 bases; bases outside gene matches: 8. CDR3 size: 15 residues. The chain's CDR3 is CASSTGQGAYNEQFF. The CDR3 bases are TGCGCCAGCTCCACTGGACAGGGCGCCTACAATGAGCAGTTCTTC.

This chain connects TRBV4-3 to TRBJ1-5; tentative D call: TRBD1 (6 bases). The CDR3 contains 18 residues. Between the trimmed V and J ends, which lost 0 bases and 1 base, there was a span of 16 bases. In germline, CDR1 is LGHNA, CDR2 YSLEER. In DNA, the CDR3 is TGCGCCAGCAGCCAAGATAGGTCAGGGGAGGGGAGCAATCAGCCCCAGCATTTT. Its protein is CASSQDRSGEGSNQPQHF.

The V and J genes are TRBV27 and TRBJ1-2, with unresolved D. V lost 5 bases and J lost 8, with 18 bases in between. Germline values: CDR1 MNHEY, CDR2 SMNVEV (reference sequence). CDR3 length: 14 amino acids. Here the CDR3 reads CASSPASGREGYTF. For the CDR3, the DNA is TGTGCCAGCAGTCCCGCATCGGGCCGAGAGGGCTACACCTTC.

About this clonotype: An end of the junction does not agree with germline; a read error may underlie this. The rearrangement links TRBV12-3 or TRBV12-4 to TRBJ2-3, with D hard to call. The CDR3 is 15 residues long. CDR3: CASSLAVPGTDAQYF. CDR3 DNA: TGTGCCAGCAGTTTAGCGGTCCCGGGCACAGATGCGCAGTATTTT.

This clonotype was picked up one time. The chain joins TRBV28 to TRBJ1-1; no clear D. The germline V gene encodes CDR1 MDHEN and CDR2 SYDVKM. The germline V and J ends were trimmed by 8 bases and 1 base, with 14 bases remaining between them. The CDR3 covers 14 residues. CDR3 bases: TGTGCCAGCGGCCTACCCGGTGAGAACACTGAAGCTTTCTTT. It encodes CASGLPGENTEAFF.

Only a few counts were recorded for this clonotype. The chain carries TRBV28 and TRBJ1-2; D remains unclear. Germline-derived CDR1 and CDR2 are MDHEN and SYDVKM. The CDR3 extends over 14 amino acids. Between the trimmed V and J ends, which lost 3 bases and 7 bases, there was a span of 15 bases. The CDR3 DNA sequence: TGTGCCAGCAGTTTGAGGAGTCGGACCGCTGGCTACACCTTC. Its protein is CASSLRSRTAGYTF.

This clonotype appeared a few times. The chain uses TRBV20-1 and TRBJ2-5, with 13 bases aligning to TRBD2. The J call is uncertain, as TRBJ2-1 better fits the DNA end. Looked up from germline, CDR1 is DFQATT and CDR2 is SNEGSKA (reference sequence). The CDR3 spans 15 residues. CDR3 protein: CSATMGLAGLETQFF. In DNA form, the CDR3 reads TGCAGTGCCACCATGGGACTAGCGGGGCTAGAGACCCAGTTCTTC.

This chain connects TRBV6-6 to TRBJ2-2; D ambiguous. Germline CDR1 reads MNHNY; CDR2 reads SVGAGI (reference sequence). The CDR3 consists of 13 residues. V was cut by 5 bases and J by 1 base, with 5 bases left in between. CDR3 in amino acids: CASSSLNTGELFF. DNA for the CDR3: TGTGCCAGCAGTAGCCTGAACACCGGGGAGCTGTTTTTT.

V and J are TRBV7-6 and TRBJ2-3, with D hard to call. There are 15 residues in the CDR3. CDR1 SGHVS and CDR2 FNYEAQ come from the germline V gene. Trimming removed 2 bases at V and 0 bases at J, with 9 bases between. The CDR3 reads CASSLIVASTDTQYF. The CDR3 DNA follows: TGTGCCAGCAGCTTAATCGTTGCTAGCACAGATACGCAGTATTTT.

This clonotype was seen only a few times. The chain employs TRBV4-3 and TRBJ1-5; D uncertain. CDR1 and CDR2 from the germline V gene are LGHNA and YSLEER. The germline V and J ends were trimmed by 7 bases and 6 bases, with 16 bases remaining between them. This CDR3 has 14 residues. The CDR3 nucleotides are TGCGCCAGCACCAAAGACCTGTCGAGTCAGCCCCAGCATTTT. Its protein is CASTKDLSSQPQHF.

In this sample, this clonotype turned up a few times. The chain joins TRBV6-1 to TRBJ2-1, with TRBD2 as a possible D gene (5 bases). This CDR3 has 14 amino acids. Trimming removed 5 bases at V and 6 bases at J, with 14 bases between. The V gene's germline CDR1 is MNHNS and CDR2 SASEGT. CDR3 sequence: CASSLAIGSNEQFF. The CDR3 bases are TGTGCCAGCAGTCTAGCAATAGGATCCAATGAGCAGTTCTTC.

The chain joins TRBV7-9 to TRBJ1-1; D gene ambiguous. The CDR3 is made up of 12 amino acids. Germline-derived CDR1 and CDR2 are SEHNR and FQNEAQ (reference sequence). Trimming pared 3 bases from V and 7 bases from J, leaving 9 bases between. The CDR3 DNA reads TGTGCCAGCAGCTTCGGGGAGTGTGAAGCTTTCTTT. It specifies CASSFGECEAFF. The full variable domain, rest sourced from reference TRBV7-9 and TRBJ1-1, is DTGVSQNPRHKITKRGQNVTFRCDPISEHNRLYWYRQTLGQGPEFLTYFQNEAQLEKSRLLSDRFSAERPKGSFSTLEIQRTEQGDSAMYLCASSFGECEAFFGQGTRLTVV.

The CDR3 region has the DNA TGTGCCAGCAGCGTAGCGCCAGGTGACTATGGCTACACCTTC. Its protein is CASSVAPGDYGYTF. The J gene is TRBJ1-2, the V gene TRBV9; D remains ambiguous. Trimming took 0 bases from V and 3 from J, leaving 9 bases between them. The CDR3 consists of 14 residues. Per the germline V gene, CDR1 is SGDLS and CDR2 is YYNGEE.

V gene TRBV20-1 combines with J gene TRBJ2-7; TRBD2 matches at 9 bases. The tail of the sequence fits TRBJ2-5 better, so the J call may be wrong. The CDR3 has 15 residues. CDR1 and CDR2 from the germline V gene are DFQATT and SNEGSKA (reference sequence). The CDR3, as DNA: TGCAGTGCTAGTTCTGTACTAGCGGGTTTAGAGACCCAGTACTTC. Protein sequence: CSASSVLAGLETQYF.

The CDR3 region is CASSPQGAHKDTQYF. CDR3 in DNA: TGTGCCAGCAGCCCACAGGGGGCGCATAAAGATACGCAGTATTTT. V is TRBV7-3 and J is TRBJ2-3; 9 bases line up with TRBD1. V trimming: 5 bases; J trimming: 5 bases; junction bases outside the gene matches: 8. The germline gives CDR1 SGHTA, CDR2 FQGTGA. This CDR3 spans 15 amino acids. The full variable domain, in which reference TRBV7-3 and TRBJ2-3 provide the parts outside the CDR3, is GAGVSQTPSNKVTEKGKYVELRCDPISGHTALYWYRQSLGQGPEFLIYFQGTGAADDSGLPNDRFFAVRPEGSVSTLKIQRTERGDSAVYLCASSPQGAHKDTQYFGPGTRLTVL.

The rearrangement joins TRBV5-1 to TRBJ1-2, with 7 bases fitting TRBD1. V lost 2 bases to trimming and J lost 0 bases; unmatched junction nucleotides: 7. The length of the CDR3 is 16 residues. Germline lookup yields CDR1 SGHRS and CDR2 YFSETQ. CDR3 protein: CASSLSSTGPNYGYTF. The CDR3 DNA sequence: TGCGCCAGCAGCTTAAGCTCGACAGGGCCTAACTATGGCTACACCTTC.

Written as DNA, the CDR3 is TGTGCCAGCAGCTATAGCGTCGGGGAGCTGTTTTTT. It is translated as CASSYSVGELFF. The rearrangement joins TRBV7-9 to TRBJ2-2, with TRBD2 as a possible D gene (5 bases). V gave up 4 bases and J gave up 7 bases, with 7 bases separating them. There are 12 residues in the CDR3. Germline V lookup: CDR1 SEHNR, CDR2 FQNEAQ (reference sequence). Supplemented by reference TRBV7-9 and TRBJ2-2, the full variable domain reads DTGVSQNPRHKITKRGQNVTFRCDPISEHNRLYWYRQTLGQGPEFLTYFQNEAQLEKSRLLSDRFSAERPKGSFSTLEIQRTEQGDSAMYLCASSYSVGELFFGEGSRLTVL.

V gene TRBV11-1 combines with J gene TRBJ2-1, with TRBD1 as a possible D gene (5 bases). Trimming shortened V by 6 bases and J by 5 bases, and 11 bases separated the two germline ends. The CDR3 loop spans 13 amino acids. Germline CDR1 SGHAT, CDR2 FQDESV (reference sequence). The CDR3 DNA reads as TGTGCCAGCAGGGTGGACATGGACAATGAGCAGTTCTTC. It specifies CASRVDMDNEQFF.